The 28 T cell receptor beta chains below were found in one sample sequenced in a study of blood T cells in healthy people across ages. The use of a sample-barcoded 5' primer and a J-beta primer mix characterized a second PCR of about 7 to 12 cycles. TCRdb reprocessed the 5' RACE reads with MiXCR, giving one entry per CDR3 protein. This sample has hundreds of thousands of distinct CDR3 sequences; 35% to 40% occur once, and the top ten carry 13%. The specimen was blood. These receptors were collected from a man aged 18 to 29 in good health.

The CDR3 is CASGPGVEQYF. The CDR3 DNA reads as TGTGCCAGCGGACCTGGGGTCGAGCAGTACTTC. This rearrangement joins TRBV27 to TRBJ2-7; no clear D gene. CDR3 length equals 11 residues. Between the trimmed V and J ends, which lost 8 bases and 6 bases, there was a span of 11 bases. Germline V gene lookup returns CDR1 MNHEY and CDR2 SMNVEV (reference sequence).

Regarding this clonotype: A much larger clonotype is one base distant, so this may be a read error. This chain links TRBV21-1 with TRBJ1-2; the table's D call TRBD1 went unverified against the DNA. TRBV21-1 counts as a pseudogene. CDR3 length: 17 residues. CDR3 sequence: CATTTGAKEGPLDGYTF. The CDR3 nucleotides read TGTGCCACCACGACAGGGGCAAAGGAGGGGCCGTTGGATGGCTACACCTTC.

The V and J genes are TRBV27 and TRBJ2-2; tentatively, D is TRBD1 (7 bases). In germline, CDR1 is MNHEY, CDR2 SMNVEV (reference sequence). The CDR3 has 13 amino acids. The V and J ends lost 6 bases and 6 bases respectively, with 11 bases between them. CDR3 sequence (DNA): TGTGCCAGCAGGGGCAGGGGGGCCGGGGAGCTGTTTTTT. This codes for CASRGRGAGELFF.

The chain carries TRBV7-2 and TRBJ2-7, with 7 bases aligning to TRBD1. The CDR3 has 15 residues. Trimming at V came to 3 bases and at J to 3 bases, leaving 8 bases not matched to a gene. The germline V gene has CDR1 SGHTA and CDR2 FQGNSA. The CDR3 DNA reads TGTGCCAGCAGCTTGACCGGGACAGTCTTCTACGAGCAGTACTTC. It translates to CASSLTGTVFYEQYF.

This clonotype was counted between two and nine times. The genes are TRBV14 and TRBJ2-5; TRBD1 agrees at 8 bases. CDR1 is SGHDN and CDR2 is FVKESK in the germline V gene. This CDR3 has 15 residues. With V trimmed by 0 bases and J by 2 bases, 2 bases remained unmatched. The CDR3 is CASSQEDRVQETQYF. CDR3 DNA sequence: TGTGCCAGCAGCCAAGAGGACAGGGTTCAAGAGACCCAGTACTTC.

This clonotype showed up just a few times. The chain joins TRBV6-2 or TRBV6-3 to TRBJ2-1, with TRBD2 matching 12 bases. This CDR3 is built from 17 residues. Trimming cost V 0 bases and J 8 bases; bases outside gene matches: 8. Germline V gene lookup returns CDR1 MNHEY and CDR2 SVGEGT. The CDR3 region has the DNA TGTGCCAGCAGTTACTCGGCTAGCGGGGGGGATATGGATGAGCAGTTCTTC. The encoded protein is CASSYSASGGDMDEQFF.

This chain connects TRBV7-2 to TRBJ2-3; TRBD2 agrees at 7 bases. Germline CDR1 and CDR2: SGHTA and FQGNSA. The length of the CDR3 is 14 residues. Unmatched junction bases numbered 3, after V lost 4 bases and J lost 2 bases. CDR3: CASSSGLVTDTQYF. The CDR3 nucleotides are TGTGCCAGCAGCTCTGGACTAGTCACAGATACGCAGTATTTT.

The chain employs TRBV5-1 and TRBJ1-1; the match to TRBD1 covers 8 bases. Per the germline V gene, CDR1 is SGHRS and CDR2 is YFSETQ. V lost 1 base and J lost 3; bases outside the gene matches: 5. The CDR3 consists of 15 residues. CDR3 amino acids: CASSLRTGRDTEAFF. The CDR3 bases are TGCGCCAGCAGCTTGCGGACAGGGAGGGACACTGAAGCTTTCTTT.

The chain employs TRBV7-6 and TRBJ2-7; 7 positions match TRBD1. The CDR3 loop spans 16 amino acids. Trimming removed 5 bases from V and 2 bases from J; junction bases left unmatched: 12. Germline V gene sequence: CDR1 SGHVS, CDR2 FNYEAQ. The CDR3 nucleotides are TGTGCCAGCAGCCCCAGTCCCGGGGACAGTCCCTACGAGCAGTACTTC. It is translated as CASSPSPGDSPYEQYF.

This clonotype was found a few times. The J gene is TRBJ2-3, the V gene TRBV20-1; D is uncertain. The V gene lost 3 bases and the J gene lost 1 base, with 11 bases spanning the gap. From germline, CDR1 is DFQATT and CDR2 SNEGSKA (reference sequence). This CDR3 comprises 14 residues. This chain's CDR3 is CSASLGFGTDTQYF. In nucleotides, the CDR3 is TGCAGTGCTAGTCTAGGGTTCGGCACAGATACGCAGTATTTT.

The genes are TRBV7-2 and TRBJ2-6, with D perhaps matching TRBD1 or TRBD2 (5 bases each). V gave up 6 bases and J gave up 7 bases, with 25 bases separating them. There are 18 residues in the CDR3. In germline, CDR1 is SGHTA, CDR2 FQGNSA. CDR3 DNA sequence: TGTGCCAGCAGGCACTGGGGCAGGCCTCTTTCGGGAGCCAACGTCCTGACTTTC. Residues: CASRHWGRPLSGANVLTF. Combining the CDR3 with reference TRBV7-2 and TRBJ2-6 gives the whole variable domain GAGVSQSPSNKVTEKGKDVELRCDPISGHTALYWYRQSLGQGLEFLIYFQGNSAPDKSGLPSDRFSAERTGGSVSTLTIQRTQQEDSAVYLCASRHWGRPLSGANVLTFGAGSRLTVL.

This clonotype was counted many times. The V gene is TRBV7-3, the J gene TRBJ2-6; D is unclear. From germline, CDR1 is SGHTA and CDR2 FQGTGA. V lost 1 base and J 0 bases, leaving 7 bases between the germline ends. This CDR3 contains 16 residues. The CDR3 sequence is CASSLMRGSGANVLTF. CDR3 in DNA: TGTGCCAGCAGCTTAATGAGAGGCTCTGGGGCCAACGTCCTGACTTTC.

As DNA, the CDR3 is TGTGCCAGCAGCATGGGGACCGCTGCAACTAATGAAAAACTGTTTTTT. Translated, it gives CASSMGTAATNEKLFF. The J gene is TRBJ1-4, the V gene TRBV7-6; TRBD1 is a possible D gene (5 bases). CDR3 size: 16 residues. V was clipped by 5 bases and J by 0 bases, with 13 bases between them. Germline V gene data show CDR1 as SGHVS and CDR2 as FNYEAQ.

With regard to this clonotype: One end of the junction does not line up with germline, which may come from a read error. V usage is TRBV12-3 or TRBV12-4 and J usage is TRBJ2-5; TRBD1 is a possible D gene (6 bases). This CDR3 comprises 14 residues. The CDR3 sequence is CVSSLSGQGETQYF. The CDR3 nucleotides read TGTGTCAGCAGTTTAAGTGGTCAGGGGGAGACCCAGTACTTC.

This clonotype was detected a few times. This chain connects TRBV9 to TRBJ2-3; TRBD1 matches 7 bases. This CDR3 is built from 14 residues. The V gene end was trimmed by 6 bases and the J gene end by 2 bases; junction bases not matched to a gene: 6. Germline assignment: CDR1 SGDLS and CDR2 YYNGEE. The CDR3: CASNRDSSTDTQYF. DNA for the CDR3: TGTGCCAGCAACAGGGACAGCTCCACAGATACGCAGTATTTT. The full variable domain, its missing parts supplied by reference TRBV9 and TRBJ2-3, is DSGVTQTPKHLITATGQRVTLRCSPRSGDLSVYWYQQSLDQGLQFLIQYYNGEERAKGNILERFSAQQFPDLHSELNLSSLELGDSALYFCASNRDSSTDTQYFGPGTRLTVL.

This clonotype was picked up a small number of times. The chain carries TRBV24-1 and TRBJ1-2; weak D call: TRBD1 (5 bases). Germline CDR1 is KGHDR and CDR2 is SFDVKD. CDR3 length: 13 amino acids. Trimming removed 7 bases at V and 4 bases at J, with 12 bases between. CDR3 region: CATRAPDSYGYTF. CDR3 nucleotides: TGTGCCACCAGGGCCCCCGACAGCTATGGCTACACCTTC.

This clonotype occurred a few times. This chain connects TRBV20-1 to TRBJ2-4; 7 bases are a match to TRBD1. The CDR3 length is 10 residues. Germline V gives CDR1 DFQATT, CDR2 SNEGSKA (reference sequence). After removal of 1 base from V and 12 bases from J, the junction contained 0 bases not matched to a gene. The CDR3 region is CSARGQGQYF. DNA for the CDR3: TGCAGTGCTAGAGGACAGGGTCAGTACTTC.

This clonotype occurred many times. The chain carries TRBV4-1 and TRBJ2-3; no reliable D call. The CDR3 is made up of 15 amino acids. Germline assignment: CDR1 MGHRA and CDR2 YSYEKL. Trimming removed 1 base at V and 4 bases at J, with 12 bases between. The CDR3 is CASSQVFSTADTQYF. In nucleotides, the CDR3 is TGCGCCAGCAGCCAAGTGTTCTCCACCGCAGATACGCAGTATTTT.

The chain couples TRBV10-3 to TRBJ2-1; TRBD1 aligns across 11 bases. This CDR3 is built from 14 residues. J gave up 6 bases and V 10 bases, and 8 bases lay outside the gene matches. Germline CDR1 is ENHRY and CDR2 is SYGVKD. The CDR3 sequence: CATKGQGEPNEQFF. CDR3 DNA sequence: TGTGCCACCAAGGGACAGGGGGAGCCCAATGAGCAGTTCTTC.

This clonotype was observed a few times. This chain joins TRBV7-8 and TRBJ2-5; 9 bases fit TRBD2. Trimming took 2 bases from V and 2 from J; bases not matched to a gene: 9. CDR1 and CDR2 (germline): SGHVS, FQNEAQ. This CDR3 spans 17 amino acids. The CDR3 protein is CASSLRQRGVGQETQYF. The DNA of the CDR3 is TGTGCCAGCAGCTTACGGCAGCGGGGGGTTGGACAAGAGACCCAGTACTTC.

The V gene is TRBV6-2 or TRBV6-3, the J gene TRBJ2-2; D gene unclear. Trimming cost V 2 bases and J 7 bases, with 20 bases left between them. CDR3 length: 17 residues. Germline CDR1 reads MNHEY; CDR2 reads SVGEGT. The CDR3 sequence: CASSYPGWVENGGELFF. CDR3 DNA sequence: TGTGCCAGCAGTTACCCTGGGTGGGTCGAAAATGGCGGGGAGCTGTTTTTT.

This clonotype was found many times. The rearrangement uses TRBV29-1 and TRBJ1-2; D might be TRBD1 (6 bases). The V end was cut by 4 bases, the J end by 8 bases, with 17 bases between. Germline CDR1 reads SQVTM; CDR2 reads ANQGSEA. This CDR3 contains 13 residues. The CDR3, as DNA: TGCAGCGTTGCCGTCGACAGAGGGGGGGGCTACACCTTC. The encoded protein is CSVAVDRGGGYTF.

The chain carries TRBV7-6 and TRBJ2-1, with 11 bases lining up with TRBD2. CDR1 is SGHVS and CDR2 is FNYEAQ in the germline V gene. Trimming cost V 5 bases and J 7 bases; bases outside gene matches: 10. The CDR3 contains 16 residues. The CDR3 loop reads CASSPYSGGAVNEQFF. CDR3 coding DNA: TGTGCCAGCAGCCCCTATAGCGGGGGGGCTGTAAATGAGCAGTTCTTC.

The table lists this clonotype with a few counts. The chain employs TRBV27 and TRBJ1-2; unclear D gene. The CDR3 covers 11 residues. Germline V gene lookup returns CDR1 MNHEY and CDR2 SMNVEV (reference sequence). CDR3 nucleotides: TGTGACCCCGTGAGCAGCTATGGCTACACCTTC. Translation: CDPVSSYGYTF.

Only a few counts were recorded for this clonotype. The chain is built from TRBV12-3 or TRBV12-4 and TRBJ2-5; D is unclear. V was cut by 5 bases and J by 11 bases, with 21 bases left in between. This CDR3 has 14 amino acids. CDR3 DNA: TGTGCCAGCAGTGACAAGTCCGGATACAATGAGCAGTACTTC. Translated, it gives CASSDKSGYNEQYF.

This clonotype was seen a handful of times. The chain has TRBV18 and TRBJ2-4; D is perhaps TRBD2 (5 bases). This CDR3 spans 19 amino acids. V lost 4 bases and J 3 bases, leaving 25 bases between the germline ends. Per germline, CDR1 KGHSH and CDR2 LQKENI. CDR3 DNA sequence: TGTGCCAGCTCACGGAGCCCTCTTCGAGGGAATGTTGGCAAAAACATTCAGTACTTC. Amino acid sequence: CASSRSPLRGNVGKNIQYF.

This chain connects TRBV20-1 to TRBJ2-3; D is ambiguous. The V and J ends lost 6 bases and 1 base respectively, with 14 bases between them. Looked up from germline, CDR1 is DFQATT and CDR2 is SNEGSKA (reference sequence). CDR3 length: 14 residues. The CDR3: CSAYWGRGTDTQYF. Written as DNA, the CDR3 is TGCAGTGCGTATTGGGGTCGGGGCACAGATACGCAGTATTTT.

A note on this clonotype: A much larger clone differs by one base, so this may be a read error. The rearrangement links TRBV7-6 to TRBJ1-2; D remains unclear. CDR1 and CDR2 (germline): SGHVS, FNYEAQ. The CDR3 length is 15 residues. With 6 bases removed from V and 4 bases from J, the gap between germline ends came to 18 bases. This CDR3 reads CASSLAFGPSYGYTF. In DNA, the CDR3 is TGTGCCAGCAGTCTAGCATTTGGGCCCAGCTATGGCTACACCTTC.